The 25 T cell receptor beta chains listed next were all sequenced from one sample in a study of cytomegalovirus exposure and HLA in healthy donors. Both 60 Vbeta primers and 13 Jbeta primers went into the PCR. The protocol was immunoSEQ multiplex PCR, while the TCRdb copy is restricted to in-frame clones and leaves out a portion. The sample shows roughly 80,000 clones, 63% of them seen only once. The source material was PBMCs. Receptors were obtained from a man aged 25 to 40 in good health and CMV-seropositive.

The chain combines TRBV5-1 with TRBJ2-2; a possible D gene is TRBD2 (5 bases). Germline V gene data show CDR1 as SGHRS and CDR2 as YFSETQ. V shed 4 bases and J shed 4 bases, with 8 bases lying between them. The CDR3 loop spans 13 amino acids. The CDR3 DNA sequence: TGCGCCAGCAGCGTCACTAGCACCGGGGAGCTGTTTTTT. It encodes CASSVTSTGELFF.

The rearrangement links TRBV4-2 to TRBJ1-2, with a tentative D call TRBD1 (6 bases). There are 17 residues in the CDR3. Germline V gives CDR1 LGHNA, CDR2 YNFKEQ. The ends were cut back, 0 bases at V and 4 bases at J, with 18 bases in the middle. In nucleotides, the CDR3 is TGTGCCAGCAGCCAAGATCCGGGAGGAGGGGGGTCCTATGGCTACACCTTC. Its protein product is CASSQDPGGGGSYGYTF.

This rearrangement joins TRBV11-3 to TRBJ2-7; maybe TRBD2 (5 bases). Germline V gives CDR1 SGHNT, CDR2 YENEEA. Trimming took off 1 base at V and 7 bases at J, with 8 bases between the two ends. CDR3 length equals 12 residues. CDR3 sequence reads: CASSLVSGEQYF. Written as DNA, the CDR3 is TGTGCCAGCAGCTTAGTATCGGGAGAGCAGTACTTC.

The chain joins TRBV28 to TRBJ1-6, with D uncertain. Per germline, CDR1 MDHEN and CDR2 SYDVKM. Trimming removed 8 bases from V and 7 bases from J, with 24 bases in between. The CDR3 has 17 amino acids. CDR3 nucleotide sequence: TGTGCCAGCTCCCCCCCGGGGAACAATCGGCGAAATTCACCCCTCCACTTT. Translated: CASSPPGNNRRNSPLHF.

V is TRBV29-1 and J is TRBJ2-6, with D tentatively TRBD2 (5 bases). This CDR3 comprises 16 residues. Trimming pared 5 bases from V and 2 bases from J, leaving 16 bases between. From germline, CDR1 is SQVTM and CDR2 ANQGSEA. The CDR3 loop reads CSVTIGLSTGANVLTF. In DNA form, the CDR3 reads TGCAGCGTTACAATTGGACTGTCGACTGGGGCCAACGTCCTGACTTTC.

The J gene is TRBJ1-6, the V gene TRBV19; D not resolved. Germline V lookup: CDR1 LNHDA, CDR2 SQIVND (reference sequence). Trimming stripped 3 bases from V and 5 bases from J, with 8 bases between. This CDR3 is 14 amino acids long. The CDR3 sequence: CASSIWSDNSPLHF. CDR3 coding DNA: TGTGCCAGTAGTATTTGGTCAGATAATTCACCCCTCCACTTT.

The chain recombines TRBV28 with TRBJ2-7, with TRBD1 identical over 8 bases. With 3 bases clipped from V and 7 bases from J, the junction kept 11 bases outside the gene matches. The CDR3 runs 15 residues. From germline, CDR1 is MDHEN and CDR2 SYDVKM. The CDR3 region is CASSFARGRRVEQYF. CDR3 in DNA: TGTGCCAGCAGTTTTGCCAGGGGGCGTAGGGTTGAGCAGTACTTC.

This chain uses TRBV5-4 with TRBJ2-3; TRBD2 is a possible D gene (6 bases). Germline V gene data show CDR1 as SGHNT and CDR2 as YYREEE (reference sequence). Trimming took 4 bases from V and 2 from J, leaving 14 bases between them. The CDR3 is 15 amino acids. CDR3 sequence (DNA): TGTGCCAGCAGCCGGCGGGACGTTATCACAGATACGCAGTATTTT. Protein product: CASSRRDVITDTQYF.

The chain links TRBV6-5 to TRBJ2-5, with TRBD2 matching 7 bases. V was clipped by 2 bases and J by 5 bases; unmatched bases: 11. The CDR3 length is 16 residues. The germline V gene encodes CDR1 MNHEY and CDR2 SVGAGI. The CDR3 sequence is CASSYGGGRIVETQYF. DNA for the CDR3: TGTGCCAGCAGTTACGGCGGCGGGAGAATCGTGGAGACCCAGTACTTC.

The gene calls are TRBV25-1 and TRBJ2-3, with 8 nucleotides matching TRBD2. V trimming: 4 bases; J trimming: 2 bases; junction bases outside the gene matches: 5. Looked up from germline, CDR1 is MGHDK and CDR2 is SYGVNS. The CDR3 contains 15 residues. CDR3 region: CASSGSGSVTDTQYF. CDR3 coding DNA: TGTGCCAGCAGTGGCAGCGGGAGTGTCACAGATACGCAGTATTTT.

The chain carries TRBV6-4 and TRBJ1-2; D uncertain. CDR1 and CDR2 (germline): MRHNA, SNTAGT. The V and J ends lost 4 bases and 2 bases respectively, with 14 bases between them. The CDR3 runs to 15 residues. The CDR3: CASSVENDFNYGYTF. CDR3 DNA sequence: TGTGCCAGCAGTGTAGAGAACGATTTCAACTATGGCTACACCTTC.

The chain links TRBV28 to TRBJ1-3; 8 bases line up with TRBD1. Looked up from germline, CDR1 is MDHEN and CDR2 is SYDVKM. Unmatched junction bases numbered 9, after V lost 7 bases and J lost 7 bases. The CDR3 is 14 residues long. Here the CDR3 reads CASTSDREVNTIYF. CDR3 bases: TGTGCCAGCACCTCGGACAGGGAGGTGAACACCATATATTTT.

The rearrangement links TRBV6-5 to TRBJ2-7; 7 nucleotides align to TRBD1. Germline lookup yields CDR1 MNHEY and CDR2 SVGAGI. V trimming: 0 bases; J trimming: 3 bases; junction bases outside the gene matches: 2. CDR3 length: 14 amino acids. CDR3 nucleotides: TGTGCCAGCAGTTACTCACAGGGGATCTACGAGCAGTACTTC. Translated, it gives CASSYSQGIYEQYF.

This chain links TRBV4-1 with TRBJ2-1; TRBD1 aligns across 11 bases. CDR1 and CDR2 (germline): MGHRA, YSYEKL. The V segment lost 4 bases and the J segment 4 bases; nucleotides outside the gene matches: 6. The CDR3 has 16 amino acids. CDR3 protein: CASSLAGTGGYNEQFF. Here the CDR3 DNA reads TGCGCCAGCAGCCTCGCCGGGACAGGGGGTTACAATGAGCAGTTCTTC.

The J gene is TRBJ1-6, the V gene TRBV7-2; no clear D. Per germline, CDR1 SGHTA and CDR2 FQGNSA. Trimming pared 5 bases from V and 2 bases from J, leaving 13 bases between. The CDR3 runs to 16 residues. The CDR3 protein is CASSLGYSTYNSPLHF. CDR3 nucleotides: TGTGCCAGCAGCCTGGGCTATTCCACCTATAATTCACCCCTCCACTTT.

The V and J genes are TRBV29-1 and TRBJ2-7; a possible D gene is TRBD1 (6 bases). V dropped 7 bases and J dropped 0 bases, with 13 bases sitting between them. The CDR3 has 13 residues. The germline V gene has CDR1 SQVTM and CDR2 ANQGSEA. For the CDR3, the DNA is TGCAGCGCACTTACAGGGCACTCCTACGAGCAGTACTTC. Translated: CSALTGHSYEQYF.

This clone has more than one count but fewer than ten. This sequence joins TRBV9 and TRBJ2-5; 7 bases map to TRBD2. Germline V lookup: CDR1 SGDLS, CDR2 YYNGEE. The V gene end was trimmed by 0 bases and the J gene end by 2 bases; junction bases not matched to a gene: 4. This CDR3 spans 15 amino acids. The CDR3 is CASSVGGGGQETQYF. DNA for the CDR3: TGTGCCAGCAGCGTAGGTGGGGGGGGACAAGAGACCCAGTACTTC.

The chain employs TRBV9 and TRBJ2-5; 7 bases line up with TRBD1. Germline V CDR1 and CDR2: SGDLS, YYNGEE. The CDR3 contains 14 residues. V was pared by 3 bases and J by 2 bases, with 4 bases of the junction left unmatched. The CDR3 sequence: CASSAQGDQETQYF. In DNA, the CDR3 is TGTGCCAGCAGCGCCCAGGGGGATCAAGAGACCCAGTACTTC.

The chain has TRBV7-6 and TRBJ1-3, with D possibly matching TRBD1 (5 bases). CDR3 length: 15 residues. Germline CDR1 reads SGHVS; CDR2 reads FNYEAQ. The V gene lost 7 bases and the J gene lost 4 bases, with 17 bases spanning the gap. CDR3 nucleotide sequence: TGTGCCAGCACCCCTCGCCCAGGGTCAGGAAACACCATATATTTT. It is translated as CASTPRPGSGNTIYF.

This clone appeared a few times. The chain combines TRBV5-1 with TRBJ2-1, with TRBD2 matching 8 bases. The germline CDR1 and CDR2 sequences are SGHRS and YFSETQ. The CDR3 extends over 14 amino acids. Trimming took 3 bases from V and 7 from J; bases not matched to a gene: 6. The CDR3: CASSSTSDGNEQFF. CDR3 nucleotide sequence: TGCGCCAGCAGCTCGACTAGCGATGGTAATGAGCAGTTCTTC.

CDR3 protein: CAWARDSLASGYTF. CDR3 nucleotides: TGTGCCTGGGCAAGGGACAGCCTCGCGAGTGGCTACACCTTC. The chain has TRBV30 and TRBJ1-2; 7 bases fit TRBD1. With V trimmed by 5 bases and J by 7 bases, 13 bases remained unmatched. The CDR3 covers 14 residues. The V gene's germline CDR1 is GTSNPN and CDR2 SVGIG (reference sequence).

The CDR3 reads CASSLEGPRVQETQYF. The CDR3 DNA is TGTGCCAGCAGCTTGGAGGGTCCCAGGGTACAAGAGACCCAGTACTTC. V usage is TRBV5-6 and J usage is TRBJ2-5; D is perhaps TRBD1 (5 bases). V lost 0 bases and J lost 2, with 14 bases in between. There are 16 residues in the CDR3. Germline CDR1 is SGHDT and CDR2 is YYEEEE.

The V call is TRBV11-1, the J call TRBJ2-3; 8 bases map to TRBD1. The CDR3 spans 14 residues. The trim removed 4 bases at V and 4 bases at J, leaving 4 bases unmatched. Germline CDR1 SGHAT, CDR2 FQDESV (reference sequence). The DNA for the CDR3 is TGTGCCAGCAGCTCTGGACAGGGCGCAGATACGCAGTATTTT. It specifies CASSSGQGADTQYF.

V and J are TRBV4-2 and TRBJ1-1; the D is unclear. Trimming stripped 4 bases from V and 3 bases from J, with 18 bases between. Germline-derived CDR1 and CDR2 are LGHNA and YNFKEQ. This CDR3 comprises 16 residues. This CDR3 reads CASSPQETRTDTEAFF. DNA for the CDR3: TGTGCCAGCAGCCCTCAAGAGACACGGACTGACACTGAAGCTTTCTTT.

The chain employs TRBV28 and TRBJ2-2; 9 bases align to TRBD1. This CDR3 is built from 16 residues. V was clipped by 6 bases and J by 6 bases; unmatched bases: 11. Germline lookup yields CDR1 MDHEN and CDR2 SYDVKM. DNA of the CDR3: TGTGCCAGCAGGCTCCCGGGACAGGGTGAGGCCGGGGAGCTGTTTTTT. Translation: CASRLPGQGEAGELFF. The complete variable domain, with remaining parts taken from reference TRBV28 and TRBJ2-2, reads DVKVTQSSRYLVKRTGEKVFLECVQDMDHENMFWYRQDPGLGLRLIYFSYDVKMKEKGDIPEGYSVSREKKERFSLILESASTNQTSMYLCASRLPGQGEAGELFFGEGSRLTVL.